This T cell receptor beta chain is from a study of CD8+ T cells in alopecia areata. Study observations and caveats: Just one nonresponder means the tie between baseline CD8+ expansion and response stays uncertain.

Specified treatment: oral pan-JAK inhibitor, 5-10 mg twice daily. cDNA serving as the sequencing template came from extracted, reverse transcribed RNA. TCRdb keeps only in-frame clones here, not all; method: immunoSEQ multiplex PCR. The sample yields some 110,000 clones, 58% seen once. Remarks on this clone: The antigen is undetermined.

The starting material was CD8+ T cells sorted from blood, obtained at week 4, from a patient treated with tofacitinib. The TCR was taken from a human donor with alopecia areata.

The CDR3 DNA sequence: TGTGCCAGCAGCCTCGGACGGTCCTCCTACGAGCAGTACTTC. Translation: CASSLGRSSYEQYF. The chain carries TRBV27 and TRBJ2-7; D uncertain. V was cut by 6 bases and J by 0 bases, with 12 bases left in between. This CDR3 comprises 14 residues. Germline CDR1 reads MNHEY; CDR2 reads SMNVEV (reference sequence).